These 21 T cell receptor beta chains originate from one sample sequenced in a study of T-cell reconstitution after alpha-beta-depleted transplantation in children. Unique molecular identifiers were used in preparing the TCRbeta library. In TCRdb, the PCR reads were re-called with MiXCR into one record per CDR3 protein. The sample contains about 640,000 distinct CDR3 sequences, about an eighth of which appear only once. The material was PBMCs, mostly from graft donor cells, obtained 360 days after TCRalphabeta/CD19-depleted stem cell transplant. The origin of the receptors is a male patient younger than 18 who had a stem cell transplant for acute myeloid leukemia, so the T cells may come from the graft donor.

This chain joins TRBV4-1 and TRBJ2-3; D perhaps matches TRBD1 (6 bases). The CDR3 covers 16 residues. Germline V gene lookup returns CDR1 MGHRA and CDR2 YSYEKL. Trimming took off 0 bases at V and 4 bases at J, with 14 bases between the two ends. CDR3 in amino acids: CASSQERQGIADTQYF. CDR3 nucleotides: TGCGCCAGCAGCCAAGAGCGGCAGGGGATCGCAGATACGCAGTATTTT.

This clonotype was recorded at least ten times. The V and J genes are TRBV20-1 and TRBJ2-1; TRBD2 might be the D (5 bases). V lost 3 bases, J lost 7 bases, and 16 bases lay in between. This CDR3 contains 14 residues. Looked up from germline, CDR1 is DFQATT and CDR2 is SNEGSKA (reference sequence). CDR3 region: CSASPGGQVNEQFF. The CDR3 DNA reads as TGCAGTGCTAGCCCAGGCGGGCAGGTAAATGAGCAGTTCTTC.

This clonotype was observed a few times. This chain joins TRBV5-1 and TRBJ1-3, with TRBD1 matching 7 bases. This CDR3 spans 18 amino acids. CDR1 SGHRS and CDR2 YFSETQ come from the germline V gene. V lost 0 bases to trimming and J lost 1 base; unmatched junction nucleotides: 10. The CDR3 protein is CASSLATGTATSGNTIYF. CDR3 bases: TGCGCCAGCAGCTTGGCCACGGGGACAGCGACTTCTGGAAACACCATATATTTT.

This clonotype was counted between two and nine times. V gene TRBV5-1 combines with J gene TRBJ2-7; D call uncertain. Germline-derived CDR1 and CDR2 are SGHRS and YFSETQ. The CDR3 contains 14 residues. The V and J ends lost 0 bases and 8 bases respectively, with 15 bases between them. CDR3: CASSLEQILAKQYF. CDR3 sequence (DNA): TGCGCCAGCAGCTTGGAACAAATTTTGGCGAAGCAGTACTTC.

This chain links TRBV6-2 or TRBV6-3 with TRBJ2-1, with TRBD2 matching over 12 bases. This CDR3 has 15 residues. Trimming took 5 bases from V and 6 from J; bases not matched to a gene: 5. Germline loops: CDR1 MNHEY, CDR2 SVGEGT. The CDR3 DNA reads as TGTGCCAGCAGTCGAGGGACTAGCGGGTTCAATGAGCAGTTCTTC. It translates to CASSRGTSGFNEQFF.

The genes are TRBV6-5 and TRBJ1-1; D perhaps matches TRBD1 (5 bases). V lost 2 bases, J lost 3 bases, and 16 bases lay in between. Germline V gene lookup returns CDR1 MNHEY and CDR2 SVGAGI. CDR3 size: 16 residues. The CDR3 loop is CASSYRSLGVDTEAFF. CDR3 nucleotides: TGTGCCAGCAGTTACAGATCGTTAGGGGTAGACACTGAAGCTTTCTTT.

This clonotype appeared a few times. This CDR3 is CASSQLRWEGYNEQFF. The CDR3 coding sequence is TGTGCCAGCAGTCAGTTGAGGTGGGAGGGCTACAATGAGCAGTTCTTC. V gene TRBV6-1 combines with J gene TRBJ2-1, with TRBD2 identical over 7 bases. The CDR3 is made up of 16 amino acids. J lost 3 bases, V lost 5 bases, and 10 bases had no gene match. Germline CDR1 and CDR2: MNHNS and SASEGT.

The chain carries TRBV12-3 or TRBV12-4 and TRBJ2-1, with TRBD2 matching 7 bases. With V trimmed by 0 bases and J by 3 bases, 2 bases remained unmatched. CDR3 length: 15 amino acids. Here the CDR3 reads CASSLASSGYNEQFF. The CDR3 nucleotides are TGTGCCAGCAGTTTAGCATCTAGCGGCTACAATGAGCAGTTCTTC.

The V call is TRBV7-3, the J call TRBJ1-2; D gene uncertain. This CDR3 is 16 amino acids long. Germline V gene sequence: CDR1 SGHTA, CDR2 FQGTGA. V was shortened by 2 bases and J by 4 bases, with 17 bases between the two germline ends. Here the CDR3 DNA reads TGTGCCAGCAGCTTAGACCCCGGACGGACCCTCTATGGCTACACCTTC. Residues: CASSLDPGRTLYGYTF.

This clonotype was picked up a small number of times. The chain combines TRBV30 with TRBJ1-1, with D hard to call. Per the germline V gene, CDR1 is GTSNPN and CDR2 is SVGIG (reference sequence). The CDR3 loop spans 12 amino acids. V gave up 4 bases and J gave up 7 bases, with 13 bases separating them. In nucleotides, the CDR3 is TGTGCCTGGAAATGGAAAGCGCATGAAGCTTTCTTT. Translating gives CAWKWKAHEAFF. Full variable domain (missing parts from reference TRBV30 and TRBJ1-1): SQTIHQWPATLVQPVGSPLSLECTVEGTSNPNLYWYRQAAGRGLQLLFYSVGIGQISSEVPQNLSASRPQDRQFILSSKKLLLSDSGFYLCAWKWKAHEAFFGQGTRLTVV.

This chain's CDR3 is CASSLSGTAPTYEQYF. CDR3 in DNA: TGTGCCAGCAGCTTATCCGGGACAGCACCCACCTACGAGCAGTACTTC. The J gene is TRBJ2-7, the V gene TRBV7-3, with 7 bases identical to TRBD1. The CDR3 spans 16 residues. Germline V CDR1 and CDR2: SGHTA, FQGTGA. After removal of 2 bases from V and 2 bases from J, the junction contained 9 bases not matched to a gene.

The sample holds many counts of this clonotype. The chain uses TRBV3-1 and TRBJ2-1; 8 bases map to TRBD2. Trimming cost V 1 base and J 1 base; bases outside gene matches: 9. Germline assignment: CDR1 LGHDT and CDR2 YNNKEL (reference sequence). The CDR3 is 18 residues long. The CDR3 spells CASSQVTGSGSSYNEQFF. The DNA for the CDR3 is TGTGCCAGCAGCCAAGTAACAGGCAGCGGGAGTTCCTACAATGAGCAGTTCTTC.

This clonotype was detected only a few times. The chain has TRBV20-1 and TRBJ2-7; D may be TRBD2 (6 bases). Trimming removed 1 base at V and 6 bases at J, with 19 bases between. CDR1 and CDR2 (germline): DFQATT, SNEGSKA (reference sequence). The CDR3 runs 15 residues. In DNA, the CDR3 is TGCAGTGCTAGAGGTCCCCGGGACTGGGCCGGCGAGCAGTACTTC. Encoded protein: CSARGPRDWAGEQYF.

This clonotype showed up just a few times. The chain links TRBV6-1 to TRBJ1-2; TRBD1 matches 8 bases. There are 13 residues in the CDR3. Germline-derived CDR1 and CDR2 are MNHNS and SASEGT. V lost 8 bases, J lost 6 bases, and 8 bases stayed unmatched. The CDR3, as DNA: TGTGCCAGCGATACACAGGGGGTCAATGGCTACACCTTC. This translates into CASDTQGVNGYTF.

This clonotype was picked up a small number of times. The chain links TRBV7-9 to TRBJ2-7; D possibly matches TRBD1 or TRBD2 (5 bases each). Germline-derived CDR1 and CDR2 are SEHNR and FQNEAQ (reference sequence). V dropped 2 bases and J dropped 3 bases, with 14 bases sitting between them. This CDR3 has 15 residues. CDR3 in DNA: TGTGCCAGCAGCTTAAAGGACGGGACCCTCTACGAGCAGTACTTC. Its protein product is CASSLKDGTLYEQYF.

This clonotype appeared many times. The V gene is TRBV5-1, the J gene TRBJ2-2; D may be TRBD2 (6 bases). Germline V gene data show CDR1 as SGHRS and CDR2 as YFSETQ. V was trimmed by 0 bases and J by 5 bases, leaving 8 bases between them. The CDR3 extends over 14 amino acids. The CDR3 loop is CASSLGLVTGELFF. For the CDR3, the DNA is TGCGCCAGCAGCTTGGGACTAGTTACCGGGGAGCTGTTTTTT.

In its sample, this clonotype was seen many times. J is TRBJ2-7 and V is TRBV15, with TRBD2 matching 9 bases. The V and J ends lost 0 bases and 10 bases, in that order; junction bases with no gene match: 10. In germline, CDR1 is LNHNV, CDR2 YYDKDF (reference sequence). CDR3 size: 15 residues. The CDR3 loop is CATSRETLAGEPQYF. The CDR3 region has the DNA TGTGCCACCAGCAGAGAAACTTTAGCGGGAGAACCCCAGTACTTC.

This clonotype has ten or more counts. The rearrangement uses TRBV28 and TRBJ2-1, with 16 bases aligning to TRBD2. The CDR3 consists of 17 residues. Per germline, CDR1 MDHEN and CDR2 SYDVKM. Trimming cost V 1 base and J 7 bases; bases outside gene matches: 4. The chain's CDR3 is CASSLLGTSGRENEQFF. The CDR3, as DNA: TGTGCCAGCAGTTTATTGGGGACTAGCGGGAGGGAAAATGAGCAGTTCTTC.

This clonotype has at least ten counts. V and J are TRBV29-1 and TRBJ2-7; D possibly uses TRBD1 or TRBD2 (5 bases each). V lost 8 bases, J lost 2 bases, and 16 bases lay in between. CDR1 and CDR2 (germline): SQVTM, ANQGSEA. The CDR3 totals 13 residues. CDR3 sequence: CSRSGTHTYEQYF. The CDR3 DNA reads as TGCAGCCGTTCGGGGACGCATACCTACGAGCAGTACTTC.

At least ten counts were recorded for this clonotype. V usage is TRBV30 and J usage is TRBJ2-1, with D uncertain. The CDR3 spans 12 residues. Trimming left V 1 base short and J 7 bases short, with 8 bases between. Looked up from germline, CDR1 is GTSNPN and CDR2 is SVGIG (reference sequence). CDR3 sequence: CAWSASRNEQFF. Here the CDR3 DNA reads TGTGCCTGGAGTGCTTCGAGGAATGAGCAGTTCTTC.

This clonotype was picked up a small number of times. The chain couples TRBV4-3 to TRBJ2-7, with D possibly called TRBD1 or TRBD2 (5 bases each). This CDR3 is built from 16 residues. V gave up 2 bases and J gave up 5 bases, with 19 bases separating them. CDR1 is LGHNA and CDR2 is YSLEER in the germline V gene. The CDR3, as DNA: TGCGCCAGCAGCCAACGAACGGGACCCCGTTTGGACGAGCAGTACTTC. Its translation: CASSQRTGPRLDEQYF.